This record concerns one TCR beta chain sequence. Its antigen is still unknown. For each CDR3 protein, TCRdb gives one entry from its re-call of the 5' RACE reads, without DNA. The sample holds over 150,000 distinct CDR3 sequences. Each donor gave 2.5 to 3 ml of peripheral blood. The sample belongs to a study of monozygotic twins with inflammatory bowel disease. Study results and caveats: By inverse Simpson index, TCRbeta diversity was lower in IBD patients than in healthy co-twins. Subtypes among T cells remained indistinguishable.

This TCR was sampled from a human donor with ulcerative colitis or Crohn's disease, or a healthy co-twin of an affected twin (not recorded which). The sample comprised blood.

The CDR3 sequence: CASSSKQPLWAGVKRRDDNEQFF. V and J are TRBV5-1 and TRBJ2-1; TCRdb designates TRBD2, a call that cannot be tested without DNA. The CDR3 totals 23 residues. Germline assignment: CDR1 SGHRS and CDR2 YFSETQ.